The TCR beta chain described here comes from a study of blood T cell repertoires in COVID-19. Study-level information: Collection of acute and convalescent COVID-19 samples took place in the United States, Italy and Spain.

Trimming removed 7 bases from V and 0 bases from J; junction bases left unmatched: 4. The CDR3 extends over 15 amino acids. Per the germline V gene, CDR1 is SNHLY and CDR2 is FYNNEI. Per the authors' pipeline: It was from reference gene primer amplification that nucleated cell counts were estimated. Assay: immunoSEQ multiplex PCR; the TCRdb copy retains only in-frame clones and omits some. V and J calls and clone size are copied from that table; D and trimming were computed from the DNA. The table lists around 200,000 clones, around four fifths of them singletons, with approximately 8.6% in the top ten.

The chain employs TRBV2 and TRBJ2-3; 10 bases agree with TRBD2. Sequencing was done on a sample of peripheral blood. The sequence was collected from a man aged 40-49 years with active or convalescent COVID-19. DNA of the CDR3: TGTGCCAGCAAAGGACTAGCGGCTAGCACAGATACGCAGTATTTT. Translation gives CASKGLAASTDTQYF.